This is a list of T cell receptor beta chains from one sample in a study of blood T cells in healthy people across ages. TCRdb re-derived calls from the 5' RACE reads in MiXCR, one entry per CDR3 protein. The table shows roughly 1,700,000 distinct CDR3 sequences, with 28% occurring only once. Sequencing was done on a sample of blood. The receptors were gathered from a woman aged 25 to 39 in good health. Each CDR3 is given with its conserved first and last residue. Fields, in order: clone size, V gene, J gene, D gene, CDR3 protein, CDR3 DNA. A D gene is named only where the DNA matches it firmly. The listing skips clone size in some rows; elsewhere it reads once, few, many or a size class.

>-|TRBV29-1|TRBJ2-5|TRBD1
CSVGRTGALEQYF
TGCAGCGTTGGCCGGACAGGGGCCCTTGAGCAGTACTTC
>few|TRBV12-3/TRBV12-4|TRBJ2-7|-
CASSQSGTTHSNEQYF
TGTGCCAGCAGTCAATCCGGGACAACCCATTCGAACGAGCAGTACTTC
>few|TRBV7-2|TRBJ1-6|-
CASSLARGRNSPLHF
TGTGCCAGCAGCTTAGCGAGAGGGCGGAATTCACCCCTCCACTTT
>few|TRBV6-1|TRBJ1-4|-
CASSRNALRLGEKLFF
TGTGCCAGCAGTCGAAACGCCCTCCGGTTGGGTGAAAAACTGTTTTTT
>-|TRBV20-1|TRBJ1-6|-
CSAEGGLESPLHF
TGCAGTGCGGAAGGGGGACTCGAGTCACCCCTCCACTTT
>few|TRBV7-2|TRBJ1-1|-
CASSLVPRGGAEAFF
TGTGCCAGCAGCTTAGTACCAAGGGGCGGAGCTGAAGCTTTCTTT
>many|TRBV5-4|TRBJ2-7|-
CASSQTGRSRGEQYF
TGTGCCAGCAGCCAGACCGGACGGAGCCGGGGCGAGCAGTACTTC
>few|TRBV5-1|TRBJ2-5|TRBD2
CASSLTTSVKETQYF
TGCGCCAGCAGCTTGACGACTAGCGTAAAAGAGACCCAGTACTTC
>-|TRBV29-1|TRBJ2-5|-
CSVARGEETQYF
TGCAGCGTTGCGCGGGGAGAAGAGACCCAGTACTTC
>-|TRBV12-3/TRBV12-4|TRBJ2-7|TRBD2
CASSSETSGAYEQYF
TGTGCCAGCAGTTCAGAGACTAGCGGGGCCTACGAGCAGTACTTC
>once|TRBV5-1|TRBJ1-5|-
CASSLHQPQHF
TGCGCCAGCAGCTTGCATCAGCCCCAGCATTTT
>-|TRBV5-6|TRBJ1-2|-
CVSSLAAVRYNYGYTF
TGTGTCAGCAGCTTGGCGGCAGTACGATATAACTATGGCTACACCTTC
>few|TRBV12-3/TRBV12-4|TRBJ2-1|-
CASTERGKYNEQFF
TGTGCCAGCACCGAAAGGGGGAAGTACAATGAGCAGTTCTTC
>-|TRBV5-1|TRBJ2-7|-
CANSLGGQLYEQYF
TGCGCCAACAGCTTGGGCGGGCAGCTATACGAGCAGTACTTC
>-|TRBV7-9|TRBJ1-4|-
CASSLASGSKAKLFF
TGTGCCAGCAGCTTAGCATCGGGGTCGAAGGCTAAACTGTTTTTT
>-|TRBV6-5|TRBJ1-2|TRBD1
CASGDRGRGYGYTF
TGTGCCAGCGGAGACAGGGGGCGAGGCTATGGCTACACCTTC
>once|TRBV6-2/TRBV6-3|TRBJ2-3|-
CASSRHIVDYTQYF
TGTGCTAGCAGCCGCCACATCGTAGACTATACGCAGTATTTT
>many|TRBV29-1|TRBJ2-5|TRBD1
CSVTGREMETQYF
TGCAGCGTGACAGGGCGAGAAATGGAGACCCAGTACTTC
>few|TRBV7-2|TRBJ1-1|-
CASSFSAAMNTEAFF
TGTGCCAGCAGCTTTTCGGCAGCCATGAACACTGAAGCTTTCTTT
>-|TRBV4-2|TRBJ2-6|-
CASSQETTHSGANVLTF
TGTGCCAGCAGCCAAGAAACAACCCACTCTGGGGCCAACGTCCTGACTTTC
>-|TRBV27|TRBJ2-7|-
CATQGEAGEQYF
TGTGCCACCCAGGGAGAAGCGGGTGAGCAGTACTTC
>-|TRBV5-1|TRBJ2-1|TRBD2
CASVLFQRGGGNEQFF
TGCGCCAGCGTTTTGTTCCAGCGGGGGGGCGGCAATGAGCAGTTCTTC
>few|TRBV12-3/TRBV12-4|TRBJ2-1|TRBD1
CASSPGTGGFVFYNEQFF
TGTGCCAGCAGCCCAGGGACAGGGGGCTTCGTATTTTACAATGAGCAGTTCTTC
>few|TRBV20-1|TRBJ1-2|-
CSARDETHGYTF
TGCAGTGCTAGAGATGAAACCCATGGCTACACCTTC
>few|TRBV4-1|TRBJ1-5|TRBD1
CASSQWDRFHQPQHF
TGCGCCAGCAGCCAATGGGACAGATTTCATCAGCCCCAGCATTTT
>few|TRBV3-1|TRBJ2-7|-
CASSPGLHYEQYF
TGTGCCAGCAGCCCGGGACTCCACTACGAGCAGTACTTC
>many|TRBV6-6|TRBJ2-7|TRBD2
CASSFGRASYEQYF
TGTGCCAGCAGTTTTGGGAGGGCCTCCTACGAGCAGTACTTC
>-|TRBV7-2|TRBJ1-4|-
CASSYSSSGGEKLFF
TGTGCCAGCAGCTATAGTAGCAGTGGGGGGGAAAAACTGTTTTTT
>few|TRBV15|TRBJ2-5|TRBD2
CATSKKSGGGGETQYF
TGTGCCACCAGCAAGAAGAGTGGCGGGGGTGGTGAGACCCAGTACTTC
>-|TRBV6-1|TRBJ2-3|-
CASPNGRTFSTDTQYF
TGTGCCAGTCCCAATGGACGGACGTTTAGCACAGATACGCAGTATTTT
>few|TRBV12-3/TRBV12-4|TRBJ2-2|-
CASSLVRGLSTGELFF
TGTGCCAGCAGTTTAGTCCGCGGATTGAGCACCGGGGAGCTGTTTTTT
>many|TRBV6-5|TRBJ1-2|TRBD1
CASSYSGQGANYGYTF
TGTGCCAGCAGTTACTCCGGACAGGGGGCGAACTATGGCTACACCTTC
>-|TRBV25-1|TRBJ2-2|TRBD2
CASTSGGPNTGELFF
TGTGCCAGTACTAGCGGGGGGCCGAACACCGGGGAGCTGTTTTTT
>-|TRBV19|TRBJ1-1|-
CASSMVDGNTEAFF
TGTGCCAGTAGTATGGTTGACGGTAACACTGAAGCTTTCTTT
>many|TRBV14|TRBJ2-7|-
CASSPPFAGGDSYEQYF
TGTGCCAGCAGCCCTCCCTTCGCGGGCGGCGACTCCTACGAGCAGTACTTC
>few|TRBV20-1|TRBJ2-1|TRBD2
CSARDFTGGGGTYNEQFF
TGCAGTGCTAGAGATTTCACGGGAGGGGGAGGTACCTACAATGAGCAGTTCTTC
>few|TRBV5-1|TRBJ2-2|TRBD1
CASSRNSRDRGGELFF
TGCGCCAGCAGCCGGAATTCGCGGGACAGGGGCGGGGAGCTGTTTTTT
>once|TRBV7-2|TRBJ2-2|TRBD2
CACIPERGNTGELFF
TGTGCCTGCATCCCCGAGCGGGGGAACACCGGGGAGCTGTTTTTT
>many|TRBV14|TRBJ1-1|-
CASSQAGRVGHPEAFF
TGTGCCAGCAGCCAAGCCGGGCGGGTGGGACACCCCGAAGCTTTCTTT
>many|TRBV6-5|TRBJ2-1|TRBD2
CASSPRGGTYNEQFF
TGTGCCAGCAGCCCCCGCGGGGGTACTTACAATGAGCAGTTCTTC
>many|TRBV7-2|TRBJ2-7|TRBD2
CASSWRALPSGTYEQYF
TGTGCCAGCAGCTGGAGGGCTCTTCCTAGCGGAACCTACGAGCAGTACTTC
>many|TRBV20-1|TRBJ2-5|TRBD2
CSARGSSGSETQYF
TGCAGTGCTAGAGGTTCTAGCGGGAGCGAGACCCAGTACTTC
>few|TRBV5-1|TRBJ2-3|TRBD2
CASTGGHRTDTQYF
TGCGCCAGCACGGGAGGGCACCGCACAGATACGCAGTATTTT
>many|TRBV28|TRBJ2-4|-
CASSLSDVNIQYF
TGTGCCAGCAGTTTATCCGACGTAAACATTCAGTACTTC
>few|TRBV12-3/TRBV12-4|TRBJ2-7|-
CASSPSSIEYEQYF
TGTGCCAGCAGCCCCTCTAGCATAGAATACGAGCAGTACTTC
>-|TRBV20-1|TRBJ2-5|TRBD1
CSAFTGTGGETQYF
TGCAGTGCATTTACCGGGACAGGGGGCGAGACCCAGTACTTC
>-|TRBV7-9|TRBJ2-7|-
CASSRDGSHYEQYF
TGTGCCAGCAGCCGAGACGGCTCCCACTACGAGCAGTACTTC
>few|TRBV20-1|TRBJ2-2|-
CSGARNTGELFF
TGCAGTGGGGCTAGAAACACCGGGGAGCTGTTTTTT
>many|TRBV9|TRBJ2-1|TRBD1
CASSALRDSYNEQFF
TGTGCCAGCAGCGCTCTCCGGGACAGCTACAATGAGCAGTTCTTC
>-|TRBV5-1|TRBJ1-5|-
CAKDSTNQPQHF
TGCGCCAAGGACAGCACTAATCAGCCCCAGCATTTT